This T cell receptor (beta chain) was identified in a study of blood T cell repertoires in COVID-19. Per the study methods: How many nucleated cells were present was estimated from reference gene primer amplification. This table comes from immunoSEQ multiplex PCR, and its TCRdb copy is limited to in-frame clones, with some not included. Clone size and the V and J calls come from that table; the DNA yielded D and trimming. The table has 190,000 or so clones, more than 70% seen once. The study assigned cohorts using participant-reported clinical history. This CDR3 has 16 residues. Per the germline V gene, CDR1 is MDHEN and CDR2 is SYDVKM. The V end was cut by 3 bases, the J end by 8 bases, with 17 bases between.

The chain joins TRBV28 to TRBJ1-6, with D hard to call. This TCR was sampled from a woman younger than 30 who had recovered from COVID-19. The specimen was PBMCs or T cells enriched from blood (not recorded which). The CDR3 DNA reads as TGTGCCAGCAGTTTTGAGAGGAAGGTCGTGGATTCACCCCTCCACTTT. Encoded protein: CASSFERKVVDSPLHF.